The TCR beta chain described here comes from a study of spatial heterogeneity in lung cancer. The overall study: The mean occurrence of each unique TCR and UMI combination in raw reads exceeded eight.

This clonotype has at least ten counts. TCRdb ran MiXCR on the 5' RACE reads and lists one entry per CDR3 protein. The profile shows about 30,000 distinct CDR3 sequences, roughly 8% of them singletons. This sample's time point: sample taken at primary tumor resection. Whole RNA was taken from tumor, nontumor lung or frozen PBMC; it was then sequenced unsorted. Some 72 TRACERx patients with early, untreated non-small cell lung cancer donated samples. Sequenced here: PBMCs, sampled at surgery. This receptor was taken from a female donor with early-stage non-small cell lung cancer.

CDR3 DNA sequence: TGTGCCAGCAGCTCCCCTTTTAGGGACAGGGGGCATGGCTACACCTTC. Amino acid sequence: CASSSPFRDRGHGYTF. The chain is built from TRBV7-2 and TRBJ1-2, with 12 bases fitting TRBD1. The CDR3 totals 16 residues. The trim removed 4 bases at V and 6 bases at J, leaving 9 bases unmatched. Germline V gene sequence: CDR1 SGHTA, CDR2 FQGNSA.